This T cell receptor (beta chain) was obtained from a study of blood T cell repertoires in COVID-19 (dated by TCRdb to 2019 to 2021). With respect to the entire study: Samples covering the acute and convalescent phases of COVID-19 were provided by collaborators in the United States, Italy and Spain. The material from the prospective study consisted of cDNA or gDNA derived from T cells, B-cell-depleted T cells, or PBMCs. Deeply sampled blood TCRbeta repertoires from subjects exposed to, actively infected with, or recovered from COVID-19 were included in the dataset. The repertoires were released in a freely available public database intended as a resource for research on the immune response to SARS-CoV-2. The samples were drawn from the first 160 participants of the ongoing ImmuneRACE study and from more than 1,000 subjects provided by 6 global collaborators. The sample metadata nearly always contained a de-identified subject ID, COVID-19 status, age in years and sex. Where available, HLA class I and class II types were obtained from metadata supplied by the sample provider rather than from assay-based typing. General study outcomes and caveats: The amount of clinical and demographic metadata varied by source and participant and was provided uncurated.

Points on this clone: Its recognized antigen is unknown. The record has no base qualities; no much larger clone is one base away.

V loses 0 bases, J loses 6 bases, and the germline ends lie 6 bases apart. The germline V gene specifies LGHNA as CDR1 and YNFKEQ as CDR2. Its CDR3 holds 14 amino acids, cysteine through phenylalanine. Of the read, only the CDR3 DNA is kept; its 42 bases are in frame from base 1. The immunoSEQ Assay, a bias-controlled multiplex PCR, was used to amplify TCRbeta CDR3 regions from genomic DNA. Processing in the source paper ran as follows. Nucleated cell counts per sample were estimated from amplification of reference gene primers within the assay. To quantify the absolute abundance of each unique TCRbeta CDR3 rearrangement, sequence reads were collapsed and filtered. For each sample, productive Simpson clonality was calculated by taking the square root of Simpson's diversity index across productive rearrangements. TCRdb holds this immuneACCESS table with in-frame rearrangements only. Some clones are missing; in checked studies, unresolved V genes explain under half, and the rest has no known cause. From that table come the V and J calls and clone size; the DNA was used to work out D and trimming. This sample comprises some 87,000 clones, approximately 75% of them detected only once. Together, the top ten hold around 13% of the sample.

The collaborating institutions used their own protocols to collect whole blood in K2EDTA tubes. For TCRbeta analysis, collaborator samples were shipped as frozen whole blood, as isolated PBMCs, or as DNA extracted from either sample type. This chain is built from TRBV4-2 and TRBJ1-6; the D gene is possibly TRBD1, with 5 bases matching. Material for sequencing was peripheral blood. The receptor was derived from a human donor in a cohort sampled during active COVID-19. The CDR3 protein: CASSQDQGNSPLHF. The DNA sequence follows: TGTGCCAGCAGCCAAGATCAGGGTAATTCACCCCTCCACTTT.